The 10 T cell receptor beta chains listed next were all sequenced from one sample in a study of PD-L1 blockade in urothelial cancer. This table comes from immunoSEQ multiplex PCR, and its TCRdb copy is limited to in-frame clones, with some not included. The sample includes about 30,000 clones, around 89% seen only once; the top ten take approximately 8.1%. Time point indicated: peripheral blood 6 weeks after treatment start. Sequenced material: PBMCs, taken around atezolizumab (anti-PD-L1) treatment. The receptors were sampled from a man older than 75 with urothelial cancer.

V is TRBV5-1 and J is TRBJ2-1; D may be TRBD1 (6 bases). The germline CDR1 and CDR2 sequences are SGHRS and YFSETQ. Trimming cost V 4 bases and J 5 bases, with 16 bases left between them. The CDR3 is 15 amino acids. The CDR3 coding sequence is TGCGCCAGCAGCCCGCCCGCAGGGGAGAACAATGAGCAGTTCTTC. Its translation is CASSPPAGENNEQFF.

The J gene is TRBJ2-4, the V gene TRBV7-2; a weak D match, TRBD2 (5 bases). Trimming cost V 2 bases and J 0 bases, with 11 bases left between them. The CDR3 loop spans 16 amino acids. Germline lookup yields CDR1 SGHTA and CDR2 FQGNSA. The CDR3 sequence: CASSLRSGLAKNIQYF. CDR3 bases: TGTGCCAGCAGCTTAAGGAGCGGACTAGCCAAAAACATTCAGTACTTC.

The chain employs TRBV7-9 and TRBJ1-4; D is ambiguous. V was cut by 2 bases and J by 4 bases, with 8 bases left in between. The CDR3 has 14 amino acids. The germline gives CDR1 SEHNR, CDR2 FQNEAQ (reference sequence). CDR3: CASSLPINNEKLFF. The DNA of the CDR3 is TGTGCCAGCAGCTTACCCATCAATAATGAAAAACTGTTTTTT.

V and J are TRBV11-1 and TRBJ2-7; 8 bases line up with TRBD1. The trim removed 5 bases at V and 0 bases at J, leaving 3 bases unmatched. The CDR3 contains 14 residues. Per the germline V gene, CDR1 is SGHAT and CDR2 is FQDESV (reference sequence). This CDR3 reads CASSRTGTSYEQYF. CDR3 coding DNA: TGTGCCAGCAGCAGGACAGGGACCTCCTACGAGCAGTACTTC.

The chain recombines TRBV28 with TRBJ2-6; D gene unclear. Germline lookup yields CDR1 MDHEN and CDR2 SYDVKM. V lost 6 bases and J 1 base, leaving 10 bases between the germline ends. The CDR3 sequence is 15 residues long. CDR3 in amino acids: CASSPPRSGANVLTF. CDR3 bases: TGTGCCAGCAGCCCCCCTCGGTCTGGGGCCAACGTCCTGACTTTC.

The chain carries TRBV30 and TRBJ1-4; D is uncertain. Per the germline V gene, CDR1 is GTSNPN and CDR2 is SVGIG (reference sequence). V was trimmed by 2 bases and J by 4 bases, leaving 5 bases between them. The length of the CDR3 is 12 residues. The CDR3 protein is CAWSTRNEKLFF. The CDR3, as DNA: TGTGCCTGGAGTACTCGTAATGAAAAACTGTTTTTT.

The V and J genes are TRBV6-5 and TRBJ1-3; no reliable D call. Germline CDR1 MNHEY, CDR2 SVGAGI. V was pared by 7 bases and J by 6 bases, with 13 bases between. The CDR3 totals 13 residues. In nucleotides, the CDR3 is TGTGCCAGCACAACCCTCGCGGAAAACACCATATATTTT. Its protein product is CASTTLAENTIYF.

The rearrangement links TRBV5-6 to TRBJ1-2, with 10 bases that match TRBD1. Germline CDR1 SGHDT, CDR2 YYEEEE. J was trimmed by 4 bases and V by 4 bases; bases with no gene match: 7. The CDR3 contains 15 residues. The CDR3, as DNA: TGTGCCAGCAGCCCCGCGACAGGGGGCCCCTATGGCTACACCTTC. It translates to CASSPATGGPYGYTF.

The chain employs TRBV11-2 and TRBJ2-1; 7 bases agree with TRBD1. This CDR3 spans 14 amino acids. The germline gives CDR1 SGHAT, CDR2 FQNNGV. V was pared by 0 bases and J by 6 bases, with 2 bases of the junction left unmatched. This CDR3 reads CASSLERTGNEQFF. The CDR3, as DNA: TGTGCCAGCAGCTTAGAGCGGACAGGCAATGAGCAGTTCTTC.

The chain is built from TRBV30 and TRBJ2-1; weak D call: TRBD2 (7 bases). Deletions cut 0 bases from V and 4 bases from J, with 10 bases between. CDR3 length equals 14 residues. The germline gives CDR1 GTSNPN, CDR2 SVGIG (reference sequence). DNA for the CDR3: TGTGCCTGGAGTGTAGGGGGGGGGTACAATGAGCAGTTCTTC. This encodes CAWSVGGGYNEQFF. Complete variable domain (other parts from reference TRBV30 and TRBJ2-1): SQTIHQWPATLVQPVGSPLSLECTVEGTSNPNLYWYRQAAGRGLQLLFYSVGIGQISSEVPQNLSASRPQDRQFILSSKKLLLSDSGFYLCAWSVGGGYNEQFFGPGTRLTVL.